These T cell receptor beta chains were read from a single sample in a study of T cells in Graves' hyperthyroidism and ophthalmopathy. TCRdb re-analysed the multiplex PCR reads in MiXCR, keeping a single row per CDR3 protein. The repertoire holds approximately 330,000 distinct CDR3 sequences, with about 18% as singletons. Material: blood. These receptors were taken from a woman aged 45-60 years with Graves' hyperthyroidism. CDR3s include the opening cysteine and the closing phenylalanine or tryptophan. The D gene is left open where the match is weak. Clone size is stated in some rows and not others, as once, few, many or a class when expanded.

>.|.|TRBV9|TRBJ2-1
CASSPGGGESSYNEQFF
TGTGCCAGCAGCCCGGGGGGCGGGGAGAGCTCCTACAATGAGCAGTTCTTC
>.|.|TRBV5-1|TRBJ1-1
CASSPGRWVNTEAFF
TGCGCCAGCAGCCCGGGGAGGTGGGTTAACACTGAAGCTTTCTTT
>.|few|TRBV5-1|TRBJ1-1
CASSKGGIAEAFF
TGCGCCAGCAGCAAAGGAGGTATCGCTGAAGCTTTCTTT
>TRBD1|few|TRBV2|TRBJ2-5
CASSSLGTAYQETQYF
TGTGCCAGCAGCTCCCTCGGGACAGCGTACCAAGAGACCCAGTACTTC
>TRBD1|.|TRBV19|TRBJ2-5
CASSRPGDRDLETQYF
TGTGCCAGTAGCCGTCCGGGGGACAGGGACCTAGAGACCCAGTACTTC
>.|few|TRBV12-3/TRBV12-4|TRBJ2-2
CASSRGTADTGELFF
TGTGCCAGCAGTAGGGGGACGGCGGACACCGGGGAGCTGTTTTTT
>.|few|TRBV7-9|TRBJ1-1
CASSGDPQGTEAFF
TGTGCCAGCAGCGGCGACCCCCAGGGGACTGAAGCTTTCTTT
>.|many|TRBV12-3/TRBV12-4|TRBJ1-5
CASSSVGGGNQPQHF
TGTGCCAGCAGTTCCGTGGGTGGAGGCAATCAGCCCCAGCATTTT
>.|.|TRBV19|TRBJ2-3
CASSITLTDTQYF
TGTGCCAGTAGTATAACTCTCACAGATACGCAGTATTTT
>.|.|TRBV5-1|TRBJ1-5
CASSFVSGGNQPQHF
TGCGCCAGCAGCTTTGTTTCAGGGGGCAATCAGCCCCAGCATTTT
>TRBD1|.|TRBV27|TRBJ1-2
CASSFGTGGPRSGYTF
TGTGCCAGCAGTTTCGGGACAGGGGGCCCTAGAAGCGGCTACACCTTC
>.|.|TRBV5-4|TRBJ1-1
CASSSVGIVNTEAFF
TGTGCCAGCAGCAGCGTGGGCATAGTGAACACTGAAGCTTTCTTT
>.|few|TRBV19|TRBJ1-5
CASSIGRVGNQPQHF
TGTGCCAGTAGTATCGGCAGGGTAGGAAATCAGCCCCAGCATTTT
>.|few|TRBV4-2|TRBJ1-5
CASSQSHAGQPQHF
TGTGCCAGCAGCCAATCCCACGCCGGCCAGCCCCAGCATTTT
>TRBD1|.|TRBV11-2|TRBJ2-5
CASSPGQGFGGTQYF
TGTGCCAGCAGCCCGGGACAGGGGTTCGGGGGGACCCAGTACTTC
>TRBD2|many|TRBV27|TRBJ2-1
CASSWGSGSNEQFF
TGTGCCAGCAGTTGGGGTAGCGGGAGCAATGAGCAGTTCTTC
>TRBD2|.|TRBV7-8|TRBJ2-3
CASSTPGTSGSTDTQYF
TGTGCCAGCAGCACCCCCGGGACTAGCGGCAGCACAGATACGCAGTATTTT
>.|.|TRBV30|TRBJ1-1
CAWSVKNWEAFF
TGTGCCTGGAGTGTAAAGAATTGGGAGGCTTTCTTT
>.|few|TRBV7-9|TRBJ2-2
CASSLVGSKGELFF
TGTGCCAGCAGCTTAGTCGGGAGCAAAGGGGAGCTGTTTTTT
>.|few|TRBV20-1|TRBJ2-2
CSARDGGRHGNTGELFF
TGCAGTGCTAGAGATGGGGGGCGTCACGGAAACACCGGGGAGCTGTTTTTT
>TRBD1|many|TRBV18|TRBJ2-2
CASSPRTGETGELFF
TGTGCCAGCTCACCGAGGACAGGGGAAACCGGGGAGCTGTTTTTT
>.|many|TRBV3-1|TRBJ1-3
CASSQGSPAPGNTIYF
TGTGCCAGCAGCCAAGGATCTCCGGCTCCTGGAAACACCATATATTTT
>.|few|TRBV30|TRBJ2-2
CAWSRVPRAGELFF
TGTGCCTGGAGTAGGGTCCCCAGAGCCGGGGAGCTGTTTTTT
>.|many|TRBV7-2|TRBJ2-1
CASSLAVGSYNEQFF
TGTGCCAGCAGCTTAGCGGTAGGCTCCTACAATGAGCAGTTCTTC
>TRBD2|many|TRBV27|TRBJ2-7
CASSPLTSGPYEQYF
TGTGCCAGCAGTCCCTTGACTAGCGGGCCTTACGAGCAGTACTTC
>TRBD2|few|TRBV4-1|TRBJ2-1
CASSHSGKYNEQFF
TGCGCCAGCAGCCATAGCGGGAAATACAATGAGCAGTTCTTC
>.|few|TRBV6-1|TRBJ2-4
CASRTGVPGYIQYF
TGTGCCAGCAGAACTGGGGTACCTGGGTACATTCAGTACTTC
>.|many|TRBV11-2|TRBJ2-7
CASSVNRDGRYEQYF
TGTGCCAGCAGCGTGAACAGGGACGGACGATACGAGCAGTACTTC
>.|many|TRBV11-2|TRBJ1-1
CASSLAAVNTEAFF
TGTGCCAGCAGCTTAGCGGCGGTGAACACTGAAGCTTTCTTT
>TRBD2|many|TRBV7-3|TRBJ2-1
CASSNWGGAVYNEQFF
TGTGCCAGCAGTAATTGGGGGGGAGCCGTCTACAATGAGCAGTTCTTC
>.|many|TRBV10-1|TRBJ2-3
CASSDTSTDTQYF
TGCGCCAGCAGTGATACTAGCACAGATACGCAGTATTTT
>TRBD2|.|TRBV28|TRBJ2-1
CASSLPASGKFNEQFF
TGTGCCAGCAGTTTACCAGCTAGCGGCAAATTCAATGAGCAGTTCTTC
>TRBD1|few|TRBV6-5|TRBJ1-2
CASSYSRGTEIANYGYTF
TGTGCCAGCAGTTACTCCCGCGGGACAGAAATAGCTAACTATGGCTACACCTTC
>TRBD1|many|TRBV7-8|TRBJ1-5
CASSQTGGMSNQPQHF
TGTGCCAGCAGCCAGACAGGGGGCATGAGCAATCAGCCCCAGCATTTT
>.|many|TRBV5-1|TRBJ2-5
CASSLEQEETQYF
TGCGCCAGCAGCTTGGAGCAGGAAGAGACCCAGTACTTC
>TRBD1|few|TRBV12-3/TRBV12-4|TRBJ1-2
CASRSGQGPYGYTF
TGTGCCAGCAGGTCGGGACAGGGGCCCTATGGCTACACCTTC
>.|few|TRBV6-5|TRBJ2-7
CASSYSLGGAIYEQYF
TGTGCCAGCAGTTACTCTTTGGGAGGCGCTATCTACGAGCAGTACTTC
>.|.|TRBV13|TRBJ1-2
CASSPGRDAYGYTF
TGTGCCAGCAGCCCCGGGAGAGACGCCTATGGCTACACCTTC
>TRBD1|few|TRBV2|TRBJ1-2
CASNKNRDRWNYGYTF
TGTGCCAGCAATAAAAACCGGGACAGGTGGAACTATGGCTACACCTTC
>.|many|TRBV7-8|TRBJ2-3
CASSSPPGRPSTDTQYF
TGTGCCAGCAGCTCCCCTCCCGGCAGACCTAGCACAGATACGCAGTATTTT
>.|many|TRBV20-1|TRBJ1-1
CSARAGGRDTEAFF
TGCAGTGCTAGGGCGGGGGGGCGAGACACTGAAGCTTTCTTT
>TRBD2|many|TRBV5-1|TRBJ2-1
CASRGLAGGSSYNEQFF
TGCGCCAGCAGGGGACTAGCGGGGGGCAGCTCCTACAATGAGCAGTTCTTC